This T cell receptor beta chain was identified in a study of cytomegalovirus exposure and HLA in healthy donors. Study results and caveats: There were some 150 TCR beta chains listed as cytomegalovirus-associated. The authors excluded some V segments, including TRBV6-2 and TRBV6-3, as indistinguishable. Per a prior analysis, the majority of TCR beta V segments were productive roughly 87% or roughly 30% of the time.

Trimming stripped 2 bases from V and 1 base from J, with 8 bases between. This CDR3 has 14 residues. The V gene's germline CDR1 is MDHEN and CDR2 SYDVKM. Vbeta (60) and Jbeta (13) primers were used in the PCR. The repertoire was sequenced with immunoSEQ multiplex PCR; TCRdb's copy has only in-frame clones and lacks some. The profile shows about 140,000 clones, 60% to 75% of them singletons. Comments on this clone: The antigen is not known.

The sample consisted of PBMCs. This sequence was found in a young man in good health and CMV-seronegative. The V gene is TRBV28, the J gene TRBJ2-5; unclear D gene. The CDR3 bases are TGTGCCAGCAGTTTACTGGCCCCCCAAGAGACCCAGTACTTC. Its protein product is CASSLLAPQETQYF.